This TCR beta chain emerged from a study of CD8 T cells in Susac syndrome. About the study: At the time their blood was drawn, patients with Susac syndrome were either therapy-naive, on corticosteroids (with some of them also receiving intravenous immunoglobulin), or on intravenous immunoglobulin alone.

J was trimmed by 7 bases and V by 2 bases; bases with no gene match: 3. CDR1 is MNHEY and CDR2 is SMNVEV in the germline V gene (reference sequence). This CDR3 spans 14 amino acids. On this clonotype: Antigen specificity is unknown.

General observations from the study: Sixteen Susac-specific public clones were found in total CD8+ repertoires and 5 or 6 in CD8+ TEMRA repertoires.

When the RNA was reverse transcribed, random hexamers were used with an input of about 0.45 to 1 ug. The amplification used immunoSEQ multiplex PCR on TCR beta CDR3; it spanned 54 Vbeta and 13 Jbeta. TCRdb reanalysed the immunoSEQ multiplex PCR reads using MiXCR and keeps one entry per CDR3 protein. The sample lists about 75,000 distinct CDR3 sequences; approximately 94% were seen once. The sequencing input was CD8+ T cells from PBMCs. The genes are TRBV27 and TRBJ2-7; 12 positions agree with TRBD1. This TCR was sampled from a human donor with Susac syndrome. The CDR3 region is CASSLGTGGVEQYF. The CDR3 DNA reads TGTGCCAGCAGTTTAGGGACAGGGGGCGTGGAGCAGTACTTC.